This T cell receptor (beta chain) was sequenced for a study of radiotherapy plus CTLA-4 blockade in lung cancer. Overall study: Patients showed objective responses in under 20% of cases and disease control in 31%.

Produced via immunoSEQ multiplex PCR; TCRdb's table is partial and in-frame only. The sample yields some 110,000 clones, 78% seen once. CDR1 is LNHDA and CDR2 is SQIVND in the germline V gene (reference sequence). The CDR3 extends over 15 amino acids. V was pared by 3 bases and J by 2 bases, with 4 bases of the junction left unmatched. A word on this clone: Antigen unknown.

Findings and limits, study-wide: Response was reportedly best predicted by early blood T cell clone dynamics, with interferon-beta. Expansion of tumor-derived TCR clones was observed in blood after radiotherapy plus ipilimumab.

The input for sequencing was peripheral blood, taken from a patient treated with radiotherapy plus ipilimumab. The rearrangement uses TRBV19 and TRBJ2-7, with TRBD2 identical over 10 bases. The clonotype was recovered from a human donor with non-small cell lung cancer who had a partial response to radiotherapy plus ipilimumab. CDR3 residues: CASSMGAGGPYEQYF. In nucleotides, the CDR3 is TGTGCCAGTAGTATGGGAGCGGGAGGGCCCTACGAGCAGTACTTC.